These 3 T cell receptor beta chains originate from one sample sequenced in a study of CD8 T cells in Susac syndrome. With random hexamers, reverse transcription was performed on roughly 0.5 to 1 ug of RNA. Each CDR3 protein is one row after TCRdb ran MiXCR on the immunoSEQ multiplex PCR reads. The sample lists fewer than 200,000 distinct CDR3 sequences, approximately 95% occurring once. Sequencing was carried out using CD4+ T cells from PBMCs. Receptors were obtained from a human donor in good health.

The V gene is TRBV28, the J gene TRBJ1-5; TRBD1 aligns across 10 bases. Looked up from germline, CDR1 is MDHEN and CDR2 is SYDVKM. The CDR3 runs 18 residues. With 8 bases clipped from V and 2 bases from J, the junction kept 15 bases outside the gene matches. For the CDR3, the DNA is TGTGCCAGCGGCTTGAGGGGACAGGGGCTGTTGGGCAATCAGCCCCAGCATTTT. The encoded protein is CASGLRGQGLLGNQPQHF.

The chain links TRBV18 to TRBJ2-6; a weak D match, TRBD1 (5 bases). Germline assignment: CDR1 KGHSH and CDR2 LQKENI. Trimming removed 2 bases at V and 1 base at J, with 12 bases between. This CDR3 comprises 17 residues. The DNA for the CDR3 is TGTGCCAGCTCACCAGTGAGGCCAGGGTCTGGGGCCAACGTCCTGACTTTC. This encodes CASSPVRPGSGANVLTF.

This chain uses TRBV12-3 or TRBV12-4 with TRBJ2-7; 9 bases map to TRBD1. CDR3 length equals 15 residues. Unmatched junction bases numbered 8, after V lost 3 bases and J lost 5 bases. The CDR3 DNA reads as TGTGCCAGCAGTTTTGGACAGGGGATTCTGGACGAGCAGTACTTC. It specifies CASSFGQGILDEQYF.